The 9 T cell receptor beta chains below come from one sample, sequenced in a study of blood T cell repertoires in COVID-19 (dated by TCRdb to about 2020). Preparation of the library involved the immunoSEQ multiplex PCR assay. The table was pulled from immuneACCESS by TCRdb, which kept in-frame rearrangements only. Such tables lose some clones; where checked, under half of the loss comes from unresolved V genes, and the rest has no known cause. This sample gives roughly 150,000 clones in total; around 90% of them show up just once. Together, the top ten hold more than 2% of the sample. Sequences were obtained from peripheral blood. The receptors come from a man between 18 and 29 years old with acute or convalescent COVID-19.

The rearrangement links TRBV4-1 to TRBJ1-5; D is undetermined. Per germline, CDR1 MGHRA and CDR2 YSYEKL. This CDR3 spans 14 amino acids. Trimming cost V 0 bases and J 9 bases, with 12 bases left between them. The DNA of the CDR3 is TGCGCCAGCAGCCAAGACGGGGTCGGGCGGCCCCAGCATTTT. Translation gives CASSQDGVGRPQHF.

This sequence joins TRBV25-1 and TRBJ2-7; 10 bases are shared with TRBD2. Trimming took 5 bases from V and 2 from J; bases not matched to a gene: 6. The CDR3 consists of 15 residues. Germline V gene lookup returns CDR1 MGHDK and CDR2 SYGVNS. Written as DNA, the CDR3 is TGTGCCAGCAGTCCAGGACTAGCGGCAACCTACGAGCAGTACTTC. Its translation: CASSPGLAATYEQYF.

This clone was observed a handful of times. The V call is TRBV27, the J call TRBJ1-1; D gene uncertain. Germline assignment: CDR1 MNHEY and CDR2 SMNVEV (reference sequence). Trimming shortened V by 2 bases and J by 3 bases, and 10 bases separated the two germline ends. This CDR3 spans 14 amino acids. The CDR3 spells CASSLRSTYTEAFF. CDR3 coding DNA: TGTGCCAGCAGTTTACGATCTACCTACACTGAAGCTTTCTTT.

The V and J genes are TRBV5-8 and TRBJ1-3; TRBD1 matches at 8 bases. V shed 2 bases and J 0 bases; nucleotides not matched to a gene: 7. The germline CDR1 and CDR2 sequences are SGHTS and YDEGEE. CDR3 size: 17 residues. The CDR3 sequence is CASSFRQGHTSGNTIYF. CDR3 DNA sequence: TGTGCCAGCAGCTTTAGACAGGGGCACACCTCTGGAAACACCATATATTTT.

This chain links TRBV5-1 with TRBJ2-7; possibly TRBD1 for D (6 bases). The CDR3 is made up of 13 amino acids. V dropped 7 bases and J dropped 2 bases, with 13 bases sitting between them. Germline V gene sequence: CDR1 SGHRS, CDR2 YFSETQ. CDR3 bases: TGCGCCAGCGGCAGGGGCCCAACCTACGAGCAGTACTTC. Protein: CASGRGPTYEQYF.

This clone was observed once. V is TRBV11-2 and J is TRBJ2-7, with 9 nucleotides matching TRBD2. V trimming: 5 bases; J trimming: 3 bases; junction bases outside the gene matches: 11. This CDR3 region has 16 residues. The germline gives CDR1 SGHAT, CDR2 FQNNGV. This CDR3 is CASSPRRLAGVYEQYF. The DNA of the CDR3 is TGTGCCAGCAGCCCGAGGCGGTTAGCGGGAGTCTACGAGCAGTACTTC.

The rearrangement joins TRBV24-1 to TRBJ2-2; possibly TRBD1 for D (5 bases). V was clipped by 2 bases and J by 7 bases, with 13 bases between them. This CDR3 comprises 15 residues. Per the germline V gene, CDR1 is KGHDR and CDR2 is SFDVKD. The chain's CDR3 is CATSDWGRAIGELFF. The CDR3 DNA sequence: TGTGCCACCAGTGATTGGGGCAGGGCAATCGGGGAGCTGTTTTTT.

The genes are TRBV7-9 and TRBJ1-2; 11 bases match TRBD1. This CDR3 has 15 residues. V shed 2 bases and J 4 bases; nucleotides not matched to a gene: 3. Germline values: CDR1 SEHNR, CDR2 FQNEAQ (reference sequence). The CDR3 DNA sequence: TGTGCCAGCAGCTTAACGGACAGGGGGCTCTATGGCTACACCTTC. This translates into CASSLTDRGLYGYTF.

The chain uses TRBV6-5 and TRBJ1-1; TRBD1 matches 9 bases. The CDR3 spans 15 residues. Germline lookup yields CDR1 MNHEY and CDR2 SVGAGI. The V gene end was trimmed by 5 bases and the J gene end by 1 base; junction bases not matched to a gene: 5. CDR3 residues: CASSNRGLGNTEAFF. CDR3 DNA sequence: TGTGCCAGCAGTAACAGGGGGCTGGGGAACACTGAAGCTTTCTTT.